These T cell receptor beta chains were read from a single sample in a study of control samples from healthy donors and cancer patients. TCRdb's copy holds only in-frame clones and misses some; the assay was immunoSEQ multiplex PCR. This sample carries hundreds of thousands of clones, more than 65% of them seen once, and the ten largest clones take 13%. Source material: PBMCs. These receptors were taken from a woman aged 55 to 70 with lung cancer. CDR3s include the opening cysteine and the closing phenylalanine or tryptophan. The D gene is left open where the match is weak. The size of a clone is reported for some rows only, either as once, few or many, or as a class for expanded clones.

abundance	d_gene	v_gene	j_gene	CDR3nt	CDR3aa
.	.	TRBV3-1/TRBV3-2	TRBJ1-4	TGTGCCAGCAGCTTGGTGGGCGCAACTAATGAAAAACTGTTTTTT	CASSLVGATNEKLFF
.	TRBD1	TRBV28	TRBJ2-7	TGTGCCAGCAGTTTAAGACAGGGGGCGTCTGAGCAGTACTTC	CASSLRQGASEQYF
.	.	TRBV2	TRBJ2-5	TGTGCCAGCAGTGACCAGGGTCAAGAGACCCGGTACTTC	CASSDQGQETRYF
.	TRBD2	TRBV27	TRBJ2-3	TGTGCCAGCCGGGAGCCTGGACTAGCGGGACGCACAGATACGCAGTATTTT	CASREPGLAGRTDTQYF
.	TRBD1	TRBV28	TRBJ1-6	TGTGCCAGCACCCCGACGGGACAGGGAGATTCACCCCTCCACTTT	CASTPTGQGDSPLHF
.	TRBD1	TRBV5-1	TRBJ2-3	TGCGCCAGCAGCTTGGTGGGACAGGGTTGGGCAGATACGCAGTATTTT	CASSLVGQGWADTQYF
.	.	TRBV7-9	TRBJ1-1	TGTGCCAGCAGCCCCGCCCACATGAACACTGAAGCTTTCTTT	CASSPAHMNTEAFF
.	.	TRBV7-8	TRBJ1-6	TGTGCCAGCAGCCTAAGGGGGGGTTATAATTCACCCCTCCACTTT	CASSLRGGYNSPLHF
.	TRBD2	TRBV5-1	TRBJ2-3	TGCGCCAGCAGCTTGGTAGCGGGGGGATCCACAGATACGCAGTATTTT	CASSLVAGGSTDTQYF
.	.	TRBV6-1	TRBJ1-1	TGTGCCAGCAGTGATACGGTGAACACTGAAGCTTTCTTT	CASSDTVNTEAFF
.	.	TRBV6-5	TRBJ2-2	TGTGCCAGCCGGGCCTTGGGGAACACCGGGGAGCTGTTTTTT	CASRALGNTGELFF
.	.	TRBV6-1	TRBJ1-2	TGTGCCAGCAGTGCGCGACAGAACCCCATTTTGATCTATGGCTACACCTTC	CASSARQNPILIYGYTF
.	TRBD1	TRBV6-5	TRBJ1-4	TGTGCCAGCAGGCCCAGGGGGCTCGGTAATGAAAAACTGTTTTTT	CASRPRGLGNEKLFF
few	.	TRBV28	TRBJ1-4	TGTGCCAGCAGTTTGGGCAGCTCTAATGAAAAACTGTTTTTT	CASSLGSSNEKLFF
.	TRBD2	TRBV9	TRBJ2-7	TGTGCCAGCAGCGTGGGACTAGCGGGAAACTACGAGCAGTACTTC	CASSVGLAGNYEQYF
once	.	TRBV9	TRBJ2-1	TGTGCCAGCAGCACCGGAGATCCCAATGAGCAGTTCTTC	CASSTGDPNEQFF
once	.	TRBV15	TRBJ2-3	TGTGCCACCAGCATGTCTCGGGAGCCCACAGATACGCAGTATTTT	CATSMSREPTDTQYF
many	.	TRBV6-1	TRBJ1-1	TGTGCCAGCAGTGACCATGGGGGGCCGAACACTGAAGCTTTCTTT	CASSDHGGPNTEAFF
few	TRBD1	TRBV7-6	TRBJ2-7	TGTGCCAGCAGCTTAGAGGTAGGGACAGGGATGTACGAGCAGTACTTC	CASSLEVGTGMYEQYF
.	TRBD1	TRBV7-3	TRBJ2-5	TGTGCCAGCAGCTTCGGGGGGACAGGGAGGAGGGAGACCCAGTACTTC	CASSFGGTGRRETQYF
.	.	TRBV7-8	TRBJ2-2	TGTGCCAGCAGCTTAGTCAACAGGCCCGCATTAACCGGGGAGCTGTTTTTT	CASSLVNRPALTGELFF
.	.	TRBV29-1	TRBJ1-5	TGCAGCGTTGAACGGGGACCCGGACAGCCCCAGCATTTT	CSVERGPGQPQHF
once	TRBD2	TRBV5-1	TRBJ2-7	TGCGCCAGCAGCTTGTCCCTAGCGGGGGGTATCGACGAGCAGTACTTC	CASSLSLAGGIDEQYF
.	TRBD1	TRBV11-3	TRBJ1-4	TGTGCCAGCAGTTCCGGACAGGGGGATGGAGAAAAACTGTTTTTT	CASSSGQGDGEKLFF
.	TRBD2	TRBV28	TRBJ2-5	TGTGCCAGCAGGGGGAGGGTCTGGGAGACCCAGTACTTC	CASRGRVWETQYF
.	.	TRBV5-1	TRBJ2-2	TGCGCCAGCAGCCCCCCTGGCACCACGAACACCGGGGAGCTGTTTTTT	CASSPPGTTNTGELFF
.	TRBD2	TRBV6-5	TRBJ2-1	TGTGCCAGCCTAGCGGGAGTTCGGTACAATGAGCAGTTCTTC	CASLAGVRYNEQFF
few	TRBD2	TRBV5-1	TRBJ2-2	TGCGCCAGCAGCCTGGGACTAGCGGGCTACACCGGGGAGCTGTTTTTT	CASSLGLAGYTGELFF
.	.	TRBV18	TRBJ2-5	TGTGCCAGCTCACCCGAATTATCGATGGACCAGTACTTC	CASSPELSMDQYF
.	.	TRBV18	TRBJ2-7	TGTGCCAGCTCACCGACTGGTACGACCTACGAGCAGTACTTC	CASSPTGTTYEQYF
.	TRBD2	TRBV18	TRBJ2-1	TGTGCCAGCTCACCACCTAGCGGGGGGGCCTACAATGAGCAGTTCTTC	CASSPPSGGAYNEQFF
once	.	TRBV11-2	TRBJ1-4	TGTGCCAGCAGCTACAGCAATAATGAAAAACTGTTTTTT	CASSYSNNEKLFF
.	.	TRBV14	TRBJ2-2	TGTGCCAGCAGCCAATTGCGGGTCAAAAACACCGGGGAGCTGTTTTTT	CASSQLRVKNTGELFF
.	.	TRBV7-3	TRBJ2-1	TGTGCCAGCAGCTTAACGTATTCGGGTTACAATGAGCAGTTCTTC	CASSLTYSGYNEQFF
.	TRBD2	TRBV4-1	TRBJ2-5	TGCGCCAGCAGCCGCTCGACTAGCGGGACGGCGGGGGAGACCCAGTACTTC	CASSRSTSGTAGETQYF
.	TRBD1	TRBV18	TRBJ2-5	TGTGCCAGCTCGCTGGGACAGGTCCAAGAGACCCAGTACTTC	CASSLGQVQETQYF
few	.	TRBV29-1	TRBJ1-1	TGCAGCGTTGTCGGTTTCACTGAAGCTTTCTTT	CSVVGFTEAFF
.	.	TRBV28	TRBJ1-1	TGTGCCAGCTCAAGGGGGACGGGAGCTTTCTTT	CASSRGTGAFF
few	TRBD1	TRBV5-1	TRBJ1-6	TGCGCCAGCAGCTTGGAAACCGGACAGGCCAATTCACCCCTCCACTTT	CASSLETGQANSPLHF
once	.	TRBV28	TRBJ2-7	TGTGCCAGCATCGGCGGGACTCTCGAAAACGAGCAGTACTTC	CASIGGTLENEQYF
.	TRBD1	TRBV2	TRBJ1-5	TGTGCCAGCAGCGACAGGGGGCGCAATCAGCCCCAGCATTTT	CASSDRGRNQPQHF
.	.	TRBV6-6	TRBJ1-4	TGTGCCAGCATTCATGAAAAACTGTTTTTT	CASIHEKLFF
.	TRBD2	TRBV27	TRBJ2-5	TGTGCCAGCAGTACACACAAAACGGGACTAGCGGGGTTGTACCAAGAGACCCAGTACTTC	CASSTHKTGLAGLYQETQYF
.	TRBD1	TRBV7-8	TRBJ1-5	TGTGCCAGCAGCTTATTTCCGGGACAGGGGGGCGGTAGCAATCAGCCCCAGCATTTT	CASSLFPGQGGGSNQPQHF
.	TRBD1	TRBV11-2	TRBJ1-4	TGTGCCAGCAGCCGATTGACAGGGGGGGAAAAACTGTTTTTT	CASSRLTGGEKLFF
.	TRBD2	TRBV7-9	TRBJ2-3	TGTGCCAGCAGCTTATCTTTCGGCCTAGCGGGAGTCGTGGGAGATACGCAGTATTTT	CASSLSFGLAGVVGDTQYF
.	.	TRBV24-1	TRBJ1-1	TGTGCCACCAGTGATTTCCCAGGGGAAGCTTTCTTT	CATSDFPGEAFF
.	TRBD2	TRBV5-4	TRBJ2-3	TGTGCCAGCAGCTTGGAGGGACTAGCGTCCACAGATACGCAGTATTTT	CASSLEGLASTDTQYF
.	.	TRBV2	TRBJ1-1	TGTGCCAGCTTAAGGGGGGGAATTACTTCTGAAGCTTTCTTT	CASLRGGITSEAFF